This TCR beta chain was sequenced in a study of blood T cell repertoires in COVID-19. The germline V gene has CDR1 MDHEN and CDR2 SYDVKM. Trimming took 10 bases from V and 1 from J, leaving 11 bases between them. The CDR3 spans 14 residues. Authors' data handling: Cell counts per sample came from amplifying reference gene primers. This table comes from immunoSEQ multiplex PCR, and its TCRdb copy is limited to in-frame clones, with some not included. Clone size and the V and J calls come from that table; the DNA yielded D and trimming. The data contain fewer than 350,000 clones, 80% to 90% of them singletons.

The receptor was derived from a woman aged 25 to 39 with acute COVID-19. The sequencing sample was made of PBMCs or T cells enriched from blood (not recorded which). The V gene is TRBV28, the J gene TRBJ2-6; D is undetermined. DNA for the CDR3: TGTGCCACTGAGGAGAGGTCTGGGGCCAACGTCCTGACTTTC. Protein product: CATEERSGANVLTF.